The clone carrying this TCR beta chain turned up a few times. Its specificity is unknown. The sample is drawn from a study of T-cell memory formation after mild COVID-19. Study-wide findings and caveats: Shrinking CD4+ clones resided mostly in CM and EM, and CD8+ ones in EMRA. Cross-reactive memory seemingly joined, as some responding clones were found in pre-infection memory.

TCRdb re-derived calls from the 5' RACE reads in MiXCR, one entry per CDR3 protein. The sample has about 130,000 distinct CDR3 sequences; 15% to 20% are singletons. The CDR3 loop spans 16 amino acids. Germline CDR1 SGHRS, CDR2 YFSETQ. The junction had 6 bases not matched to a gene; V was cut back by 0 bases and J by 5 bases. The sequenced material came from PBMCs or a T cell subset sorted from them (not recorded which). J is TRBJ2-5 and V is TRBV5-1; 11 positions agree with TRBD2. The clonotype was recovered from a man between 18 and 29 years old who had mild COVID-19 (a few samples of this study predate the infection). Cell type and time point are not known. CDR3 nucleotide sequence: TGCGCCAGCAGCTTGGCGGCTAGCGGGGGGTCGGAGACCCAGTACTTC. Amino acids: CASSLAASGGSETQYF. Looking up the rest from reference TRBV5-1 and TRBJ2-5 gives the full variable domain: KAGVTQTPRYLIKTRGQQVTLSCSPISGHRSVSWYQQTPGQGLQFLFEYFSETQRNKGNFPGRFSGRQFSNSRSEMNVSTLELGDSALYLCASSLAASGGSETQYFGPGTRLLVL.